These 24 T cell receptor beta chains were sequenced from one sample in a study of Tregs in tolerant kidney transplant recipients. Sequencing was performed with immunoSEQ multiplex PCR; in TCRdb, only in-frame clones are kept and a portion is missing. The sample has 100,000 to 130,000 clones, almost 90% seen once; the top ten hold nearly 0.35%. This specimen consisted of CD4+ T cells from blood, obtained before the transplant. The receptors originated from a human donor who received a combined kidney and bone marrow transplant.

This clone showed up just once. J is TRBJ2-7 and V is TRBV6-5; D gene uncertain. The germline V gene has CDR1 MNHEY and CDR2 SVGAGI. The V and J ends lost 2 bases and 7 bases respectively, with 9 bases between them. The CDR3 covers 12 residues. The CDR3 DNA is TGTGCCAGCAGTTACCAGCTGAGGGAGCAGTACTTC. The encoded protein is CASSYQLREQYF.

This clone was counted between two and nine times. Written as DNA, the CDR3 is TGCGCCAGCAGCTTGGGTGGTAACAGGGACACAGATACGCAGTATTTT. The encoded protein is CASSLGGNRDTDTQYF. This chain uses TRBV5-1 with TRBJ2-3, with D possibly being TRBD1 (6 bases). The CDR3 length is 16 residues. V lost 0 bases to trimming and J lost 2 bases, with 13 bases between them. Germline values: CDR1 SGHRS, CDR2 YFSETQ.

Remarks on this clone: The junction shows a germline mismatch at one end, possibly a read error. The chain is built from TRBV11-1 and TRBJ2-3, with TRBD2 matching over 12 bases. The CDR3 is 14 amino acids. Germline V gives CDR1 SGHAT, CDR2 FQDESV (reference sequence). CDR3 sequence (DNA): TGTGCCAGCAGCCTAGCGGGAGGGGCGGATACGCAGTATTTT. Translation: CASSLAGGADTQYF.

The V and J genes are TRBV27 and TRBJ1-1, with 7 bases identical to TRBD1. Germline V lookup: CDR1 MNHEY, CDR2 SMNVEV (reference sequence). There are 15 residues in the CDR3. With 5 bases clipped from V and 1 base from J, the junction kept 7 bases outside the gene matches. This chain's CDR3 is CASSGPTGTNTEAFF. For the CDR3, the DNA is TGTGCCAGCAGTGGTCCGACAGGGACGAACACTGAAGCTTTCTTT.

The V gene is TRBV6-5, the J gene TRBJ2-4; D may be TRBD2 (6 bases). The CDR3 spans 12 residues. CDR1 MNHEY and CDR2 SVGAGI come from the germline V gene. Trimming shortened V by 8 bases and J by 7 bases, and 12 bases separated the two germline ends. The CDR3 region has the DNA TGTGCCAGCGGGCAGGAGGGGAACATTCAGTACTTC. Translated: CASGQEGNIQYF.

J is TRBJ1-5 and V is TRBV28; 7 bases are a match to TRBD1. The CDR3 extends over 17 amino acids. J was trimmed by 2 bases and V by 5 bases; bases with no gene match: 12. Germline loops: CDR1 MDHEN, CDR2 SYDVKM. The CDR3 loop reads CASSPGRQGFGNQPQHF. DNA for the CDR3: TGTGCCAGCAGTCCCGGGCGACAGGGCTTTGGCAATCAGCCCCAGCATTTT.

The J gene is TRBJ2-7, the V gene TRBV2; D may be TRBD2 (5 bases). Germline values: CDR1 SNHLY, CDR2 FYNNEI. The length of the CDR3 is 14 residues. V gave up 6 bases and J gave up 4 bases, with 16 bases separating them. The CDR3 DNA sequence: TGTGCCAGCAGGGACGGTGGAGGAAGGTACGAGCAGTACTTC. Translation: CASRDGGGRYEQYF.

J is TRBJ2-7 and V is TRBV6-6; TRBD1 matches 7 bases. Losses at the gene ends were 6 bases for V and 5 bases for J; bases not matched to a gene: 16. CDR1 is MNHNY and CDR2 is SVGAGI in the germline V gene (reference sequence). This CDR3 region has 16 residues. The CDR3 nucleotides are TGTGCCAGCAGAGCGAATCCGGGACAGTCTACCCACGAGCAGTACTTC. Translation: CASRANPGQSTHEQYF.

This chain connects TRBV9 to TRBJ2-1, with 14 bases matching TRBD2. Germline lookup yields CDR1 SGDLS and CDR2 YYNGEE. V dropped 3 bases and J dropped 7; count of bases not matched to a gene: 3. There are 15 residues in the CDR3. The CDR3 bases are TGTGCCAGCAGCGCGAGACTAGCGGGGGGGAATGAGCAGTTCTTC. This encodes CASSARLAGGNEQFF.

The chain uses TRBV18 and TRBJ2-1; weak D call: TRBD2 (6 bases). Deletions cut 1 base from V and 1 base from J, with 11 bases between. CDR1 is KGHSH, CDR2 LQKENI, per germline. The CDR3 has 16 residues. CDR3 residues: CASSPRLEGSYNEQFF. The CDR3 nucleotides read TGTGCCAGCTCACCACGGTTGGAGGGTTCCTACAATGAGCAGTTCTTC.

This chain connects TRBV6-5 to TRBJ1-2; TRBD1 might be the D (6 bases). V lost 10 bases and J 2 bases, leaving 20 bases between the germline ends. The CDR3 length is 15 residues. Germline V lookup: CDR1 MNHEY, CDR2 SVGAGI. Here the CDR3 reads CATVPRFTGNYGYTF. In DNA form, the CDR3 reads TGTGCCACCGTACCCCGATTCACAGGGAACTATGGCTACACCTTC.

The genes are TRBV6-6 and TRBJ2-1; D unclear. Germline V gives CDR1 MNHNY, CDR2 SVGAGI (reference sequence). The V end lost 7 bases, the J end lost 7 bases, and 14 bases lay between the germline ends. CDR3 length equals 13 residues. CDR3: CASTLPPGNEQFF. In DNA form, the CDR3 reads TGTGCCAGCACCCTACCCCCAGGTAATGAGCAGTTCTTC.

The rearrangement uses TRBV5-4 and TRBJ2-5; 11 bases are shared with TRBD2. CDR3 size: 14 residues. With 4 bases clipped from V and 2 bases from J, the junction kept 1 base outside the gene matches. Per germline, CDR1 SGHNT and CDR2 YYREEE (reference sequence). The CDR3 region is CASSLAGGQETQYF. CDR3 bases: TGTGCCAGCAGCCTAGCGGGGGGACAAGAGACCCAGTACTTC.

The chain is built from TRBV7-9 and TRBJ2-1, with 7 bases matching TRBD1. V lost 5 bases and J lost 7; bases outside the gene matches: 5. CDR1 and CDR2 from the germline V gene are SEHNR and FQNEAQ (reference sequence). The CDR3 loop spans 13 amino acids. CDR3 bases: TGTGCCAGCAGCCTAACACAGGGGAATGAGCAGTTCTTC. Translating it yields CASSLTQGNEQFF.

The chain uses TRBV11-2 and TRBJ1-5, with TRBD1 as a possible D gene (6 bases). Trimming pared 0 bases from V and 7 bases from J, leaving 13 bases between. Per the germline V gene, CDR1 is SGHAT and CDR2 is FQNNGV. The CDR3 runs to 15 residues. CDR3 coding DNA: TGTGCCAGCAGCTTAGATCAGGGGTACGGACAGCCCCAGCATTTT. It encodes CASSLDQGYGQPQHF.

This clone occurred a few times. The gene calls are TRBV9 and TRBJ2-7, with TRBD2 matching over 7 bases. V dropped 0 bases and J dropped 2; count of bases not matched to a gene: 5. Germline V gene data show CDR1 as SGDLS and CDR2 as YYNGEE. The CDR3 is 15 amino acids. This chain's CDR3 is CASSVGPLAAYEQYF. In DNA form, the CDR3 reads TGTGCCAGCAGCGTAGGTCCCCTAGCGGCCTACGAGCAGTACTTC.

V and J are TRBV7-2 and TRBJ2-2; 9 bases align to TRBD1. Germline V gives CDR1 SGHTA, CDR2 FQGNSA. The CDR3 consists of 17 residues. V was pared by 2 bases and J by 2 bases, with 6 bases of the junction left unmatched. DNA for the CDR3: TGTGCCAGCAGCTTAACACGGACAGGGGTTAACACCGGGGAGCTGTTTTTT. Translated: CASSLTRTGVNTGELFF.

This chain uses TRBV5-6 with TRBJ2-5; no reliable D call. Germline V gene lookup returns CDR1 SGHDT and CDR2 YYEEEE. CDR3 length: 13 amino acids. Trimming shortened V by 0 bases and J by 9 bases, and 12 bases separated the two germline ends. This CDR3 is CASSLDYPAAQYF. CDR3 sequence (DNA): TGTGCCAGCAGCTTGGATTACCCTGCGGCCCAGTACTTC.

The chain is built from TRBV29-1 and TRBJ2-1, with a possible D match to TRBD2 (5 bases). V lost 2 bases, J lost 7 bases, and 9 bases lay in between. This CDR3 has 12 amino acids. CDR1 SQVTM and CDR2 ANQGSEA come from the germline V gene. The CDR3 DNA reads TGCAGCGTTGAATGGACTCCGAATGAGCAGTTCTTC. Translated, it gives CSVEWTPNEQFF.

J is TRBJ2-7 and V is TRBV7-9; D gene unclear. CDR3 length: 14 residues. Germline values: CDR1 SEHNR, CDR2 FQNEAQ (reference sequence). V was cut by 1 base and J by 7 bases, with 14 bases left in between. CDR3 sequence: CASSLDQAALEQYF. CDR3 coding DNA: TGTGCCAGCAGCTTAGATCAGGCCGCGCTGGAGCAGTACTTC.

The V and J genes are TRBV5-1 and TRBJ1-5; D is ambiguous. The CDR3 spans 15 residues. V lost 4 bases to trimming and J lost 0 bases, with 11 bases between them. The germline V gene encodes CDR1 SGHRS and CDR2 YFSETQ. CDR3 residues: CASSPGVYSNQPQHF. The CDR3, as DNA: TGCGCCAGCAGCCCCGGGGTCTATAGCAATCAGCCCCAGCATTTT.

This rearrangement joins TRBV5-8 to TRBJ2-3, with a weak D call TRBD2 (5 bases). This CDR3 has 15 amino acids. Trimming took off 2 bases at V and 2 bases at J, with 12 bases between the two ends. The germline V gene has CDR1 SGHTS and CDR2 YDEGEE. CDR3 residues: CASSLPGVPTDTQYF. The CDR3 region has the DNA TGTGCCAGCAGCTTACCCGGGGTTCCCACAGATACGCAGTATTTT.

The chain combines TRBV6-5 with TRBJ2-7, with a weak D call TRBD1 (6 bases). The CDR3 covers 13 residues. CDR1 and CDR2 from the germline V gene are MNHEY and SVGAGI. V was trimmed by 6 bases and J by 6 bases, leaving 15 bases between them. The CDR3 DNA sequence: TGTGCCAGCAGCGACTTATTAGGGGGCGAGCAGTACTTC. Translated: CASSDLLGGEQYF.

The V gene is TRBV5-1, the J gene TRBJ2-6, with a tentative D call TRBD2 (6 bases). Between the trimmed V and J ends, which lost 2 bases and 10 bases, there was a span of 13 bases. CDR1 and CDR2 from the germline V gene are SGHRS and YFSETQ. The CDR3 is made up of 14 amino acids. CDR3 bases: TGCGCCAGCAGCTTCGGGGACTCGATGAACGTCCTGACTTTC. Its translation: CASSFGDSMNVLTF.